The sequence of this T cell receptor beta chain was determined in a study of blood T cell repertoires in COVID-19. Profiling relied on immunoSEQ multiplex PCR, and the TCRdb table lists in-frame clones only, not all of them. The data contain some 170,000 clones, over 75% of them singletons. Note on this clone: The sample holds other DNA sequences that translate to the same CDR3.

Looked up from germline, CDR1 is LGHDT and CDR2 is YNNKEL (reference sequence). This CDR3 spans 13 amino acids. Trimming removed 4 bases from V and 4 bases from J, with 8 bases in between. The sample taken for sequencing was peripheral blood. The chain recombines TRBV3-1 (or the pseudogene TRBV3-2) with TRBJ1-5; tentatively, D is TRBD1 (6 bases). This receptor was identified in a man between 70 and 80 years old with acute or convalescent COVID-19. The CDR3 region has the DNA TGTGCCAGCAGCCGGGACACGAATCAGCCCCAGCATTTT. Amino acid sequence: CASSRDTNQPQHF.